One and the same sample provided the 11 T cell receptor beta chains below, sequenced in a study of cytomegalovirus exposure and HLA in healthy donors. The PCR employed 60 Vbeta primers together with 13 Jbeta primers. Assay: immunoSEQ multiplex PCR; the TCRdb copy retains only in-frame clones and omits some. This table holds about 160,000 clones, 78% found once. The sequencing sample was made of PBMCs. The source is a woman in her 40s in good health and CMV-seronegative.

The chain carries TRBV4-1 and TRBJ2-5; TRBD1 agrees at 7 bases. The J call may be in error: the DNA end matches TRBJ2-7 better. Germline-derived CDR1 and CDR2 are MGHRA and YSYEKL. This CDR3 comprises 16 residues. In nucleotides, the CDR3 is TGCGCCAGCAGCCAACCGGGACAGAGCAGCTCCTACGAGCAGTACTTC. Translating it yields CASSQPGQSSSYEQYF.

J is TRBJ1-2 and V is TRBV5-1; 7 nucleotides align to TRBD1. This CDR3 has 13 amino acids. Germline V lookup: CDR1 SGHRS, CDR2 YFSETQ. V was pared by 3 bases and J by 10 bases, with 9 bases of the junction left unmatched. The CDR3 protein is CASSSLMGQYYTF. The CDR3, as DNA: TGCGCCAGCAGCTCCCTAATGGGACAGTACTACACCTTC.

The chain employs TRBV5-1 and TRBJ1-1; the D gene is possibly TRBD1 (6 bases). This CDR3 is built from 13 residues. Trimming shortened V by 4 bases and J by 1 base, and 8 bases separated the two germline ends. Germline loops: CDR1 SGHRS, CDR2 YFSETQ. The CDR3 spells CASSQGQNTEAFF. The CDR3 nucleotides are TGCGCCAGCAGCCAGGGACAGAACACTGAAGCTTTCTTT.

The V call is TRBV9, the J call TRBJ2-1; no reliable D call. Trimming stripped 4 bases from V and 4 bases from J, with 9 bases between. The germline gives CDR1 SGDLS, CDR2 YYNGEE. The CDR3 has 13 amino acids. CDR3: CASSPPLYNEQFF. CDR3 nucleotide sequence: TGTGCCAGCAGCCCCCCCTTATACAATGAGCAGTTCTTC.

This clone turned up a few times. The chain has TRBV6-5 and TRBJ1-4; 8 positions match TRBD1. V lost 2 bases to trimming and J lost 12 bases; unmatched junction nucleotides: 8. Germline V lookup: CDR1 MNHEY, CDR2 SVGAGI. The CDR3 length is 14 residues. CDR3 DNA: TGTGCCAGCAGTTACGACAGGGGACCTACGGAACTGTTTTTT. Amino acids: CASSYDRGPTELFF.

This clone was recorded once. V is TRBV6-1 and J is TRBJ2-7, with D perhaps matching TRBD1 (6 bases). V lost 7 bases, J lost 3 bases, and 16 bases lay in between. Germline assignment: CDR1 MNHNS and CDR2 SASEGT. The CDR3 has 14 amino acids. The CDR3 nucleotides are TGTGCCAGCACACCAGGGGATTCGGGCTACGAGCAGTACTTC. This codes for CASTPGDSGYEQYF.

The chain recombines TRBV27 with TRBJ2-7; TRBD1 is a possible D gene (8 bases). Trimming removed 3 bases at V and 3 bases at J, with 18 bases between. The germline V gene has CDR1 MNHEY and CDR2 SMNVEV (reference sequence). The CDR3 loop spans 16 amino acids. Written as DNA, the CDR3 is TGTGCCAGCAGTTTCGTTGTCAACAGGGGGGGCTACGAGCAGTACTTC. Its protein is CASSFVVNRGGYEQYF.

This clone occurred a few times. The rearrangement uses TRBV2 and TRBJ1-2; D is perhaps TRBD1 (5 bases). Looked up from germline, CDR1 is SNHLY and CDR2 is FYNNEI. The germline V and J ends were trimmed by 4 bases and 8 bases, with 8 bases remaining between them. The CDR3 runs to 11 residues. The CDR3 here is CASSVRGGYTF. CDR3 in DNA: TGTGCCAGCAGTGTACGGGGGGGCTACACCTTC.

The chain couples TRBV9 to TRBJ1-6; 7 nucleotides match TRBD1. V shed 3 bases, J shed 4 bases, and the junction held 4 bases outside the gene matches. This CDR3 region has 15 residues. CDR1 is SGDLS, CDR2 YYNGEE, per germline. DNA of the CDR3: TGTGCCAGCAGCGGTGCGGGACAGTATAATTCACCCCTCCACTTT. Its translation is CASSGAGQYNSPLHF.

CDR3 coding DNA: TGTGCCACCAGCAGAGATTCCGTAATAACTAATGAAAAACTGTTTTTT. It specifies CATSRDSVITNEKLFF. This chain links TRBV15 with TRBJ1-4; D is unclear. The germline V gene encodes CDR1 LNHNV and CDR2 YYDKDF (reference sequence). With 0 bases removed from V and 1 base from J, the gap between germline ends came to 9 bases. This CDR3 comprises 16 residues.

The chain has TRBV18 and TRBJ1-2; tentative D call: TRBD1 (5 bases). V lost 6 bases and J 1 base, leaving 18 bases between the germline ends. Germline CDR1 reads KGHSH; CDR2 reads LQKENI. The CDR3 covers 16 residues. CDR3 DNA: TGTGCCAGCTCTTCCCGCCGACAGTTACTTAACTATGGCTACACCTTC. It is translated as CASSSRRQLLNYGYTF.